This entry lists 16 T cell receptor beta chains sequenced from one sample in a study of tumor-infiltrating lymphocytes in localized non-small cell lung cancer. The repertoire was sequenced with immunoSEQ multiplex PCR; TCRdb's copy has only in-frame clones and lacks some. The table includes some 10,000 clones, roughly 79% detected once. What was sequenced was uninvolved lung tissue not adjacent to the tumor. Receptor source: a human donor with non-small cell lung cancer.

The V and J genes are TRBV7-8 and TRBJ2-7; no clear D gene. Germline CDR1 and CDR2: SGHVS and FQNEAQ. V was trimmed by 3 bases and J by 3 bases, leaving 9 bases between them. CDR3 length equals 13 residues. CDR3 in amino acids: CASSFSVVYEQYF. The CDR3 coding sequence is TGTGCCAGCAGCTTCAGTGTGGTCTACGAGCAGTACTTC.

The chain combines TRBV27 with TRBJ2-1, with a weak D call TRBD2 (5 bases). The CDR3 extends over 14 amino acids. V dropped 4 bases and J dropped 6 bases, with 13 bases sitting between them. Germline V lookup: CDR1 MNHEY, CDR2 SMNVEV (reference sequence). CDR3 region: CASSWTSPSNEQFF. CDR3 nucleotides: TGTGCCAGCAGTTGGACTTCCCCGAGCAATGAGCAGTTCTTC.

CDR3 loop: CASRMGQNSYEQYF. CDR3 DNA sequence: TGTGCCAGCAGAATGGGACAGAACTCCTACGAGCAGTACTTC. The genes are TRBV6-6 and TRBJ2-7; 7 nucleotides align to TRBD1. After removal of 6 bases from V and 0 bases from J, the junction contained 5 bases not matched to a gene. Germline assignment: CDR1 MNHNY and CDR2 SVGAGI (reference sequence). This CDR3 is 14 amino acids long.

The chain links TRBV29-1 to TRBJ2-7; 15 bases align to TRBD2. This CDR3 spans 16 amino acids. Germline V lookup: CDR1 SQVTM, CDR2 ANQGSEA. Trimming removed 5 bases from V and 4 bases from J; junction bases left unmatched: 9. The CDR3 nucleotides read TGCAGCGTTCTCCCGGGGACTAGCGGGAGGTTATACGAGCAGTACTTC. It specifies CSVLPGTSGRLYEQYF.

This rearrangement joins TRBV30 to TRBJ2-7; tentatively, D is TRBD2 (6 bases). Germline loops: CDR1 GTSNPN, CDR2 SVGIG (reference sequence). V shed 5 bases and J shed 6 bases, with 14 bases lying between them. The CDR3 extends over 12 amino acids. CDR3 residues: CAWGTEQLEQYF. For the CDR3, the DNA is TGTGCCTGGGGGACTGAACAGCTCGAGCAGTACTTC.

V gene TRBV7-6 combines with J gene TRBJ2-5, with a weak D call TRBD1 (5 bases). This CDR3 spans 13 amino acids. Between the trimmed V and J ends, which lost 3 bases and 4 bases, there was a span of 9 bases. The germline CDR1 and CDR2 sequences are SGHVS and FNYEAQ. CDR3 bases: TGTGCCAGCAGCTTGCAGGGCCCAGAGACCCAGTACTTC. Amino acid sequence: CASSLQGPETQYF.

The genes are TRBV1 and TRBJ2-3. TRBV1 is noted as a pseudogene. This CDR3 comprises 14 residues. This CDR3 reads CTSSLAPHTDTQYF. The CDR3 region has the DNA TGCACCAGCAGCCTGGCGCCACACACAGATACGCAGTATTTT.

This clone was picked up a small number of times. The gene calls are TRBV2 and TRBJ1-4; 8 positions agree with TRBD1. The CDR3 runs 16 residues. Germline CDR1 is SNHLY and CDR2 is FYNNEI. V gave up 2 bases and J gave up 3 bases; unmatched junction bases: 5. Here the CDR3 reads CASSELEQGANEKLFF. CDR3 DNA: TGTGCCAGCAGTGAATTGGAACAGGGGGCTAATGAAAAACTGTTTTTT.

The genes are TRBV6-5 and TRBJ1-1; D is ambiguous. Trimming took off 0 bases at V and 10 bases at J, with 15 bases between the two ends. Germline-derived CDR1 and CDR2 are MNHEY and SVGAGI. The CDR3 contains 14 residues. The CDR3 sequence: CASSYSRRDGVAFF. CDR3 in DNA: TGTGCCAGCAGTTACTCTCGAAGGGATGGGGTAGCTTTCTTT.

This chain connects TRBV29-1 to TRBJ2-3; no clear D gene. This CDR3 is 12 amino acids long. V was trimmed by 4 bases and J by 3 bases, leaving 8 bases between them. Germline lookup yields CDR1 SQVTM and CDR2 ANQGSEA. DNA for the CDR3: TGCAGCGTTGGGCCACAGACAGATACGCAGTATTTT. Protein sequence: CSVGPQTDTQYF.

The J gene is TRBJ2-1, the V gene TRBV4-1; 14 nucleotides agree with TRBD2. This CDR3 region has 17 residues. The ends lost 4 bases at V and 7 bases at J; junction bases unmatched: 9. Germline assignment: CDR1 MGHRA and CDR2 YSYEKL. CDR3 nucleotide sequence: TGCGCCAGCAGCCGCTTATTGACTAGCGGGGGGGGGAATGAGCAGTTCTTC. Translated, it gives CASSRLLTSGGGNEQFF.

The table lists this clone with a count of one. The chain combines TRBV6-6 with TRBJ1-5; a possible D gene is TRBD1 (6 bases). Between the trimmed V and J ends, which lost 7 bases and 0 bases, there was a span of 13 bases. Germline CDR1 and CDR2: MNHNY and SVGAGI (reference sequence). There are 15 residues in the CDR3. Here the CDR3 reads CASTARGISNQPQHF. The CDR3 DNA follows: TGTGCCAGCACAGCTAGGGGGATTAGCAATCAGCCCCAGCATTTT.

This chain links TRBV6-5 with TRBJ2-5; a possible D gene is TRBD1 (6 bases). CDR1 is MNHEY and CDR2 is SVGAGI in the germline V gene. The CDR3 covers 15 residues. V gave up 7 bases and J gave up 2 bases, with 17 bases separating them. CDR3: CASTPNQGWQETQYF. CDR3 sequence (DNA): TGTGCCAGCACCCCTAACCAGGGGTGGCAAGAGACCCAGTACTTC.

The table lists this clone with a count of one. This chain joins TRBV6-1 and TRBJ1-1; D remains unclear. V lost 2 bases and J 1 base, leaving 14 bases between the germline ends. This CDR3 region has 16 residues. Germline V CDR1 and CDR2: MNHNS, SASEGT. This CDR3 reads CASSEYEVDKNTEAFF. CDR3 bases: TGTGCCAGCAGTGAATATGAGGTTGACAAGAACACTGAAGCTTTCTTT.

The table lists this clone with a few counts. The rearrangement links TRBV29-1 to TRBJ2-7; 7 nucleotides agree with TRBD1. V lost 3 bases to trimming and J lost 5 bases; unmatched junction nucleotides: 4. CDR1 is SQVTM, CDR2 ANQGSEA, per germline. This CDR3 is 12 amino acids long. The CDR3, as DNA: TGCAGCGTTGAGACAGGGTCGCACGAGCAGTACTTC. Translated: CSVETGSHEQYF.

The rearrangement links TRBV7-9 to TRBJ1-5; D is ambiguous. The length of the CDR3 is 14 residues. The germline gives CDR1 SEHNR, CDR2 FQNEAQ (reference sequence). Trimming removed 5 bases from V and 2 bases from J, with 10 bases in between. Here the CDR3 reads CASSLGWGNQPQHF. CDR3 DNA: TGTGCCAGCAGCCTCGGGTGGGGCAATCAGCCCCAGCATTTT.